The T cell receptor beta chain described here comes from a study of long-term antiretroviral therapy in people with HIV. Study at large: Samples collected earliest predate the 2015 immediate-ART recommendation by about a decade. Overall study results and limits: The repertoire was dominated at all time points by clones expanded before ART. Post-treatment diversity went higher with ART but stayed below transplant donor controls.

The libraries were made with immunoSEQ v3.0 at survey level. Produced via immunoSEQ multiplex PCR; TCRdb's table is partial and in-frame only. The sample carries 15,000 or so clones, more than 65% recorded once. This clone was counted a few times. Its antigen remains unidentified. Donors needed at least one pre-ART PBMC sample plus at least two post-ART samples. The CDR3 is 13 residues long. Germline CDR1 reads LNHDA; CDR2 reads SQIVND (reference sequence). The V and J ends lost 4 bases and 4 bases respectively, with 8 bases between them. The sequence came from a man under 40 with HIV. Here the sequenced sample was unsorted PBMCs, taken at the start of antiretroviral therapy. The genes are TRBV19 and TRBJ1-3; D call uncertain. The DNA for the CDR3 is TGTGCCAGTAGTACTCTCAGAGGAAACACCATATATTTT. Protein sequence: CASSTLRGNTIYF. The variable domain in full, completed from reference TRBV19 and TRBJ1-3, reads DGGITQSPKYLFRKEGQNVTLSCEQNLNHDAMYWYRQDPGQGLRLIYYSQIVNDFQKGDIAEGYSVSREKKESFPLTVTSAQKNPTAFYLCASSTLRGNTIYFGEGSWLTVV.